This T cell receptor (beta chain) stems from a study of Graves' ophthalmopathy and Graves' hyperthyroidism. Using RNA transcripts, the TCR beta CDR3 regions were amplified. In the first round, RT-PCR was carried out with HTBI primers, and a multiplex PCR formed the second round. TCRdb analysed the multiplex PCR reads with MiXCR anew, one entry per CDR3 protein. The table records over a million distinct CDR3 sequences, 35% to 40% of them present only once. Broader study findings: Progression of ophthalmopathy was predicted by the model with roughly 71% sensitivity and 72% to 85% specificity. Ophthalmopathy versus stable hyperthyroidism: 13-signature model gave 87.88% sensitivity, 81.08% specificity.

Recruitment covered hyperthyroidism patients aged 18 to 65 whose new diagnosis was of under 2 months' duration. Note on this clonotype: Its antigen remains unidentified.

Sequencing used peripheral blood or thyroid tissue (not recorded which). The sequence came from an adult man with Graves' hyperthyroidism.

CDR3: CASSAGPAAYEQYF. CDR3 in DNA: TGTGCCAGCAGCGCCGGACCAGCTGCATACGAGCAGTACTTC. The J gene is TRBJ2-7, the V gene TRBV25-1; no clear D gene. The CDR3 spans 14 residues. Trimming left V 6 bases short and J 4 bases short, with 16 bases between. The V gene's germline CDR1 is MGHDK and CDR2 SYGVNS.